The clone carrying this T cell receptor (beta chain) has ten or more counts. Its antigen is currently unknown. Clinicians diagnosed patients from clinical symptoms, serum thyroxine and TRAb, thyroid ultrasound and orbital computed tomography. First hyperthyroidism diagnosis is when the blood sample was obtained, before any ophthalmopathy symptoms. This specimen comes from a study of T cells in Graves' hyperthyroidism and ophthalmopathy. RNA transcripts yielded amplified TCR beta CDR3 regions. Primed by the HTBI set, a first-round RT-PCR was run on the TCR CDR3. Each CDR3 protein is one row after TCRdb ran MiXCR on the multiplex PCR reads. The sample lists about 290,000 distinct CDR3 sequences, less than 15% seen once, with 7.8% in the top ten. Broader study findings: Researchers report that a 13 V-J model separated ophthalmopathy from stable hyperthyroidism.

The clonotype comes from a woman aged 30 to 39 with Graves' hyperthyroidism that later progressed to Graves' ophthalmopathy. What was sequenced was blood.

The CDR3 reads CSASPSGAYIGYEQFF. CDR3 in DNA: TGCAGTGCTAGTCCTAGCGGAGCCTACATTGGCTATGAGCAGTTCTTC. This chain joins TRBV20-1 and TRBJ2-1, with TRBD2 matching 7 bases. Germline V gives CDR1 DFQATT, CDR2 SNEGSKA (reference sequence). The CDR3 contains 16 residues. V lost 3 bases and J lost 8; bases outside the gene matches: 16.